Listed below are T cell receptor beta chains from one sample, sequenced in a study of ipilimumab plus nivolumab after autologous stem cell transplantation. The repertoire was sequenced with immunoSEQ multiplex PCR; TCRdb's copy has only in-frame clones and lacks some. The repertoire holds roughly 17,000 clones, with around four fifths as singletons. This specimen consisted of PBMCs, obtained in a trial of ipilimumab plus nivolumab as post-transplant consolidation. These receptors all stem from a male donor with diffuse large B-cell lymphoma. The CDR3 runs from the conserved cysteine through the conserved F or W. D genes are given only for firm matches. Size is stated for part of the rows, as once, few or many counts, or as a class when the clone is expanded.

J gene: TRBJ1-1
clone size: few
D gene: TRBD1
V gene: TRBV6-1
CDR3 protein: CASSEARTGGRAFF
CDR3 DNA: TGTGCCAGCAGTGAAGCGAGGACAGGGGGCCGTGCTTTCTTT

J gene: TRBJ2-7
clone size: NA
D gene: TRBD1
V gene: TRBV14
CDR3 protein: CASSRQGRNYEQYF
CDR3 DNA: TGTGCCAGCAGCCGACAGGGGCGAAACTACGAGCAGTACTTC

J gene: TRBJ2-2
clone size: once
D gene: NA
V gene: TRBV9
CDR3 protein: CASSVGPGAGTGELFF
CDR3 DNA: TGTGCCAGCAGCGTAGGTCCGGGGGCGGGTACCGGGGAGCTGTTTTTT

J gene: TRBJ2-2
clone size: NA
D gene: TRBD2
V gene: TRBV27
CDR3 protein: CASSLSKGRAGINTGELFF
CDR3 DNA: TGTGCCAGCAGTTTATCGAAGGGCCGAGCGGGGATTAACACCGGGGAGCTGTTTTTT

J gene: TRBJ2-5
clone size: NA
D gene: NA
V gene: TRBV5-4
CDR3 protein: CASSLGGRWETQYF
CDR3 DNA: TGTGCCAGCAGCCTCGGGGGACGGTGGGAGACCCAGTACTTC

J gene: TRBJ2-5
clone size: NA
D gene: NA
V gene: TRBV6-6
CDR3 protein: CASSPTLAFQETQYF
CDR3 DNA: TGTGCCAGCAGCCCTACGCTTGCGTTCCAAGAGACCCAGTACTTC

J gene: TRBJ2-7
clone size: NA
D gene: NA
V gene: TRBV12-5
CDR3 protein: CASGSQEYEQYF
CDR3 DNA: TGTGCTAGTGGTTCTCAGGAGTACGAGCAGTACTTC

J gene: TRBJ2-1
clone size: once
D gene: NA
V gene: TRBV6-1
CDR3 protein: CASSESLGPYNEQFF
CDR3 DNA: TGTGCCAGCAGTGAATCGCTCGGACCCTACAATGAGCAGTTCTTC

J gene: TRBJ2-7
clone size: NA
D gene: NA
V gene: TRBV4-2
CDR3 protein: CASSQTVSGHDEQYF
CDR3 DNA: TGTGCCAGCAGCCAAACGGTCTCGGGGCACGACGAGCAGTACTTC

J gene: TRBJ2-3
clone size: NA
D gene: NA
V gene: TRBV16
CDR3 protein: CASSQPETDTQYF
CDR3 DNA: TGTGCCAGCAGCCAACCGGAAACTGATACGCAGTATTTT

J gene: TRBJ2-1
clone size: NA
D gene: NA
V gene: TRBV29-1
CDR3 protein: CSVRGRLINEQFF
CDR3 DNA: TGCAGCGTGAGGGGCCGGTTAATTAATGAGCAGTTCTTC

J gene: TRBJ2-1
clone size: NA
D gene: TRBD2
V gene: TRBV7-2
CDR3 protein: CASSPSTSGNEQFF
CDR3 DNA: TGTGCCAGCAGCCCGAGTACTAGCGGCAATGAGCAGTTCTTC

J gene: TRBJ1-1
clone size: NA
D gene: NA
V gene: TRBV19
CDR3 protein: CASSIGGAGTEAFF
CDR3 DNA: TGTGCCAGTAGTATAGGGGGCGCGGGGACTGAAGCTTTCTTT

J gene: TRBJ2-7
clone size: once
D gene: NA
V gene: TRBV7-8
CDR3 protein: CASSFQVFYEQYF
CDR3 DNA: TGTGCCAGCAGCTTTCAGGTGTTCTACGAGCAGTACTTC

J gene: TRBJ2-3
clone size: few
D gene: NA
V gene: TRBV13
CDR3 protein: CASSSTTFGVDTQYF
CDR3 DNA: TGTGCCAGCAGCTCGACTACCTTCGGGGTTGATACGCAGTATTTT